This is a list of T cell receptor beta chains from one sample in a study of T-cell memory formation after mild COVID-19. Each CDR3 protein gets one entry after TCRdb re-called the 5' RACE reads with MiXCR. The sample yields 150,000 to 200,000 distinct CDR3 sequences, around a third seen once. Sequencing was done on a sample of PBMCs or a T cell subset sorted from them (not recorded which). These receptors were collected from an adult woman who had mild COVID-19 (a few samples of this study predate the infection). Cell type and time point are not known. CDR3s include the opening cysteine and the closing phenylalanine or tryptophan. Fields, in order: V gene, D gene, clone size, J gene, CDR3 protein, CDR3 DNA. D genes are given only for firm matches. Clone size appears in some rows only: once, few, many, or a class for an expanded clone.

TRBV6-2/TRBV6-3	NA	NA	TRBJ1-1	CASRTLNTEAFF	TGTGCCAGCAGGACGTTGAACACTGAAGCTTTCTTT
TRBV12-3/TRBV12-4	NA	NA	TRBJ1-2	CASTSHRGGYTF	TGTGCCAGCACCTCCCACAGAGGCGGCTACACCTTC
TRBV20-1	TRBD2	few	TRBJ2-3	CSAKTDGWAVVAGVRTDTQYF	TGCAGTGCTAAGACAGACGGCTGGGCTGTAGTAGCGGGGGTGCGCACAGATACGCAGTATTTT
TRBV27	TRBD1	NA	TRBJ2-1	CASSRDRGLTNEQFF	TGTGCCAGCAGCCGGGACAGGGGACTAACTAACGAGCAGTTCTTC
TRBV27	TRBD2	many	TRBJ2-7	CASGLAGAYEQYF	TGTGCCAGCGGACTAGCGGGGGCCTACGAGCAGTACTTC
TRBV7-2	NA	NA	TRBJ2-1	CASSFSVDQFF	TGTGCCAGCAGCTTTTCAGTAGACCAGTTCTTC
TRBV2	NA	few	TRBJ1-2	CASNGGLYYGYTF	TGTGCCAGCAACGGGGGCTTATACTATGGCTACACCTTC
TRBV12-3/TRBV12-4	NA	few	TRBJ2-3	CASSHGHEGPDTQYF	TGTGCCAGCAGTCACGGACACGAGGGACCAGATACGCAGTATTTT
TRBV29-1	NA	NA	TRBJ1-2	CSVGPPEPEGYGYTF	TGCAGCGTTGGACCTCCGGAGCCGGAGGGCTATGGCTACACCTTC
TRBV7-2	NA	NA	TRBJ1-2	CASSLASRDKRYTF	TGTGCCAGCAGCTTAGCCTCCCGGGACAAGCGCTACACCTTC
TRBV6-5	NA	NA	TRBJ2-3	CASSYDSTDTQYF	TGTGCCAGCAGTTACGACAGCACAGATACGCAGTATTTT
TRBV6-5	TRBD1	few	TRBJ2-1	CASSFGTGMGLNEQFF	TGTGCCAGCAGTTTCGGGACAGGGATGGGTTTAAATGAGCAGTTCTTC
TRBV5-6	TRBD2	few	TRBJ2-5	CASSLEFTSGPQETQYF	TGTGCCAGCAGCTTGGAGTTCACTAGCGGGCCTCAAGAGACCCAGTACTTC
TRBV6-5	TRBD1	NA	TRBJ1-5	CASSSGTDNQHF	TGTGCCAGCAGCAGCGGGACAGATAACCAGCATTTT
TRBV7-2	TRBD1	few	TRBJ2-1	CASSSDRGSYNEQFF	TGTGCCAGCAGTTCCGACAGGGGCTCCTACAATGAGCAGTTCTTC
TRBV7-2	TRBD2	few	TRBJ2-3	CASSSLAGVGDTQYF	TGTGCCAGCAGCTCGCTAGCGGGAGTAGGAGATACGCAGTATTTT
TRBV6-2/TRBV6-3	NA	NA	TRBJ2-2	CASSPSLGDTGELFF	TGTGCCAGCAGTCCCTCCTTGGGGGACACCGGGGAGCTGTTTTTT
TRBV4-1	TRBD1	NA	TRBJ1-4	CASSQGPHRGTNEKLFF	TGCGCCAGCAGCCAAGGTCCCCACAGGGGGACTAATGAAAAACTGTTTTTT
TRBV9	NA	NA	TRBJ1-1	CASSVGVVGGQTEAFF	TGTGCCAGCAGCGTAGGGGTGGTCGGGGGGCAGACTGAAGCTTTCTTT
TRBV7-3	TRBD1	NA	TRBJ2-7	CASSSWDRGHYEQYF	TGTGCCAGCAGCTCCTGGGACAGGGGGCACTACGAGCAGTACTTC
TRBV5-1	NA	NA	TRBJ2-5	CASSFDRVTQYF	TGCGCCAGCAGCTTTGATCGCGTGACCCAGTACTTC
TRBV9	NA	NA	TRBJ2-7	CASSEGGLPYEQYF	TGTGCCAGCAGCGAAGGCGGGCTTCCCTACGAGCAGTACTTC
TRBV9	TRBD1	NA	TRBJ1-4	CASSTRQGNEKLFF	TGTGCCAGCAGCACACGACAGGGGAATGAAAAACTGTTTTTT
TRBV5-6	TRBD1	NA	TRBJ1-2	CASSSGGAHYGYTF	TGTGCCAGCAGCTCAGGGGGCGCGCACTATGGCTACACCTTC
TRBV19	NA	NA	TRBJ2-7	CASSRPGTSYEQYF	TGTGCCAGTAGTCGACCCGGGACTTCCTACGAGCAGTACTTC
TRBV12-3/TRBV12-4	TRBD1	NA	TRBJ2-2	CASSPTPGTGETSGELFF	TGTGCCAGCAGTCCGACCCCCGGGACAGGGGAGACGTCCGGGGAGCTGTTTTTT
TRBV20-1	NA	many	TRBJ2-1	CSAPTEPTKNNEQFF	TGCAGTGCTCCTACGGAGCCCACGAAAAACAATGAGCAGTTCTTC
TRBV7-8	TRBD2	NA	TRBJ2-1	CASSREGVRLGGIPNEQFF	TGTGCCAGCAGCCGGGAGGGCGTTCGGCTGGGGGGGATACCCAATGAGCAGTTCTTC
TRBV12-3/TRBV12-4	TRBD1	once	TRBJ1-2	CASSLQGAVGYTF	TGTGCCAGCAGTTTACAGGGGGCGGTTGGCTACACCTTC
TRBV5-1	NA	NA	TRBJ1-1	CASSLANTNTEAFF	TGCGCCAGCAGCTTGGCCAATACGAACACTGAAGCTTTCTTT
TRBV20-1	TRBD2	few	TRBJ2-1	CSASSGRAHEQFF	TGCAGTGCCAGTAGCGGGAGGGCGCATGAGCAGTTCTTC
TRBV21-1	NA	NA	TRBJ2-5	CASSKGFWGAEGETQYF	TGTGCCAGCAGCAAAGGGTTCTGGGGGGCCGAGGGAGAGACCCAGTACTTC
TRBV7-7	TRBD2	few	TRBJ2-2	CASSHTPGLVLLKNTGELFF	TGTGCTAGCAGCCATACCCCGGGACTAGTACTACTAAAGAACACCGGGGAGCTGTTTTTT
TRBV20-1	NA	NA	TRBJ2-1	CSARAKGLTRSEQFF	TGCAGTGCTAGAGCCAAAGGGCTAACTAGGTCTGAGCAGTTCTTC
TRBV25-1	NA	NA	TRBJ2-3	CASSRQGLGTDTQYF	TGTGCCAGCAGTCGTCAGGGGCTAGGCACAGATACGCAGTATTTT
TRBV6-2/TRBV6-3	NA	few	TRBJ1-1	CASSSFENTEAFF	TGTGCCAGCAGTTCTTTTGAGAACACTGAAGCTTTCTTT
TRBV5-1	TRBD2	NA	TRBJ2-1	CASSLAPGLAGSEQFF	TGCGCCAGCAGCTTGGCGCCGGGACTAGCGGGTAGCGAGCAGTTCTTC
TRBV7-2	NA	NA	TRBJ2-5	CASSAGGWGRQETQYF	TGTGCCAGCAGCGCCGGCGGATGGGGAAGGCAAGAGACCCAGTACTTC
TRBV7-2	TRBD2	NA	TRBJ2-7	CASSFGEGPYEQYF	TGTGCCAGCAGCTTTGGGGAGGGCCCTTACGAGCAGTACTTC